The 15 T cell receptor beta chains below all came from one sample that was sequenced in a study of T cell repertoires in cytomegalovirus infection. TCRdb independently ran MiXCR on the reads; one entry per CDR3 protein. This table has approximately 130,000 distinct CDR3 sequences, roughly 9% appearing once. The source material was PBMCs. The receptors shown here come from a human donor in good health (CMV status not recorded). Some clones in this sample may be carry-over from other donors' samples.

This clonotype was detected many times. The V and J genes are TRBV28 and TRBJ2-2; 12 bases align to TRBD2. Germline V gives CDR1 MDHEN, CDR2 SYDVKM. V lost 6 bases and J lost 1; bases outside the gene matches: 3. The length of the CDR3 is 16 residues. This CDR3 reads CASSQLAGGNTGELFF. Written as DNA, the CDR3 is TGTGCCAGCAGCCAACTAGCGGGGGGGAACACCGGGGAGCTGTTTTTT.

This clonotype was recorded many times. The chain couples TRBV7-8 to TRBJ2-7, with 8 bases matching TRBD1. The V segment lost 6 bases and the J segment 2 bases; nucleotides outside the gene matches: 6. CDR3 length: 14 residues. Germline CDR1 and CDR2: SGHVS and FQNEAQ. In DNA, the CDR3 is TGTGCCAGCAGACAGACAGGGGCCACCTACGAGCAGTACTTC. Translation: CASRQTGATYEQYF.

A few counts support this clonotype. The gene calls are TRBV25-1 and TRBJ1-1, with a possible D match to TRBD1 (5 bases). Germline CDR1 MGHDK, CDR2 SYGVNS. The V gene lost 2 bases and the J gene lost 4 bases, with 14 bases spanning the gap. This CDR3 spans 15 amino acids. The CDR3 here is CASSERAGRGTEAFF. The CDR3, as DNA: TGTGCCAGCAGTGAAAGAGCGGGGCGCGGCACTGAAGCTTTCTTT.

This clonotype was detected ten times or more. V and J are TRBV7-2 and TRBJ2-2; 7 nucleotides line up with TRBD1. The CDR3 extends over 16 amino acids. The J segment lost 0 bases and the V segment lost 3 bases, leaving 4 bases of the junction unmatched. Germline assignment: CDR1 SGHTA and CDR2 FQGNSA. Written as DNA, the CDR3 is TGTGCCAGCAGCTTTCCGGGACAGACGAACACCGGGGAGCTGTTTTTT. Its protein product is CASSFPGQTNTGELFF. Drawing the rest from reference TRBV7-2 and TRBJ2-2, the complete variable domain is GAGVSQSPSNKVTEKGKDVELRCDPISGHTALYWYRQSLGQGLEFLIYFQGNSAPDKSGLPSDRFSAERTGGSVSTLTIQRTQQEDSAVYLCASSFPGQTNTGELFFGEGSRLTVL.

The rearrangement links TRBV20-1 to TRBJ2-1; unclear D gene. CDR3 length: 14 residues. Trimming removed 2 bases at V and 9 bases at J, with 17 bases between. CDR1 is DFQATT, CDR2 SNEGSKA, per germline (reference sequence). The CDR3 region is CSARSVLGLGEQFF. CDR3 coding DNA: TGCAGTGCTAGATCGGTGCTAGGTCTCGGTGAGCAGTTCTTC.

In its sample, this clonotype was seen many times. This CDR3 reads CASTPWNDALYGYTF. The CDR3 nucleotides are TGTGCCAGCACCCCTTGGAATGATGCGCTCTATGGCTACACCTTC. V is TRBV7-2 and J is TRBJ1-2; D gene uncertain. Germline values: CDR1 SGHTA, CDR2 FQGNSA. Trimming removed 7 bases at V and 4 bases at J, with 19 bases between. CDR3 size: 15 residues.

This clonotype was counted many times. V gene TRBV20-1 combines with J gene TRBJ1-5; D call uncertain. V shed 4 bases and J shed 4 bases, with 17 bases lying between them. Germline V CDR1 and CDR2: DFQATT, SNEGSKA (reference sequence). The CDR3 length is 15 residues. The CDR3 sequence is CSAKSEGGLNQPQHF. CDR3 nucleotide sequence: TGCAGTGCTAAATCAGAAGGCGGTCTGAATCAGCCCCAGCATTTT.

This clonotype was counted ten times or more. The chain combines TRBV6-5 with TRBJ1-1; 8 bases are a match to TRBD1. With V trimmed by 7 bases and J by 4 bases, 11 bases remained unmatched. The V gene's germline CDR1 is MNHEY and CDR2 SVGAGI. This CDR3 is 15 amino acids long. The CDR3 reads CASNPPQDRVTEAFF. DNA of the CDR3: TGTGCCAGCAATCCACCCCAGGACAGGGTCACTGAAGCTTTCTTT.

The sample holds a few counts of this clonotype. The chain employs TRBV3-1 and TRBJ1-1; D unresolved. Trimming stripped 4 bases from V and 1 base from J, with 7 bases between. Germline V CDR1 and CDR2: LGHDT, YNNKEL (reference sequence). CDR3 length: 13 amino acids. The CDR3 here is CASSPLANTEAFF. CDR3 sequence (DNA): TGTGCCAGCAGCCCTCTGGCGAACACTGAAGCTTTCTTT.

This clonotype was counted many times. V gene TRBV4-1 combines with J gene TRBJ1-3, with TRBD1 as a possible D gene (6 bases). V gave up 4 bases and J gave up 0 bases, with 10 bases separating them. This CDR3 has 15 amino acids. CDR1 and CDR2 (germline): MGHRA, YSYEKL. The CDR3: CASSLDSSSGNTIYF. The CDR3 DNA is TGCGCCAGCAGCCTGGACAGTTCCTCTGGAAACACCATATATTTT.

This clonotype was picked up a small number of times. The chain couples TRBV28 to TRBJ2-7, with D perhaps matching TRBD1 or TRBD2 (5 bases each). The CDR3 contains 12 residues. Germline loops: CDR1 MDHEN, CDR2 SYDVKM. V gave up 6 bases and J gave up 6 bases, with 12 bases separating them. The CDR3 here is CASSRGFLEQYF. In DNA, the CDR3 is TGTGCCAGCAGCCGGGGCTTTCTCGAGCAGTACTTC.

This clonotype was recorded many times. This sequence joins TRBV6-5 and TRBJ1-5, with D possibly TRBD1 on 5 matching bases. V shed 8 bases and J shed 7 bases, with 15 bases lying between them. Germline values: CDR1 MNHEY, CDR2 SVGAGI. The CDR3 is made up of 13 amino acids. This chain's CDR3 is CASAGKRGQPQHF. CDR3 sequence (DNA): TGTGCCAGCGCGGGGAAAAGGGGACAGCCCCAGCATTTT.

This clonotype is medium-sized in the sample. This sequence joins TRBV28 and TRBJ2-1; D is ambiguous. This CDR3 has 14 amino acids. With 6 bases removed from V and 8 bases from J, the gap between germline ends came to 17 bases. Germline assignment: CDR1 MDHEN and CDR2 SYDVKM. The chain's CDR3 is CASRHIIGVHEQFF. The DNA of the CDR3 is TGTGCCAGCAGACATATTATTGGGGTCCATGAGCAGTTCTTC. The full variable domain, completed using reference TRBV28 and TRBJ2-1, is DVKVTQSSRYLVKRTGEKVFLECVQDMDHENMFWYRQDPGLGLRLIYFSYDVKMKEKGDIPEGYSVSREKKERFSLILESASTNQTSMYLCASRHIIGVHEQFFGPGTRLTVL.

Ten or more counts support this clonotype. The gene calls are TRBV19 and TRBJ2-1, with 12 bases lining up with TRBD2. CDR3 length: 14 residues. The V gene end was trimmed by 7 bases and the J gene end by 5 bases; junction bases not matched to a gene: 3. CDR1 LNHDA and CDR2 SQIVND come from the germline V gene (reference sequence). For the CDR3, the DNA is TGTGCCAGTATGCTAGCGGGGGGGAACAATGAGCAGTTCTTC. Encoded protein: CASMLAGGNNEQFF.

This clonotype was counted only a few times. This chain links TRBV20-1 with TRBJ1-1; 8 positions agree with TRBD1. The CDR3 is 17 amino acids. Germline V gene data show CDR1 as DFQATT and CDR2 as SNEGSKA (reference sequence). The junction had 10 bases not matched to a gene; V was cut back by 0 bases and J by 1 base. The CDR3 coding sequence is TGCAGTGCTAGAGATCGGCTGCAGGGGGCCTGGAACACTGAAGCTTTCTTT. Its protein product is CSARDRLQGAWNTEAFF.